This is a list of T cell receptor beta chains from one sample in a study of CD8+ T cells in alopecia areata. Assay: immunoSEQ multiplex PCR; the TCRdb copy retains only in-frame clones and omits some. The sample consists of some 110,000 clones, around 64% of them appearing once. The sample was CD4+ T cells sorted from blood. These receptors all stem from a human donor in good health. CDR3s include the opening cysteine and the closing phenylalanine or tryptophan. The order of the fields is J gene, D gene, clone size, V gene, CDR3 DNA, CDR3 protein. A D gene is named only where the DNA matches it firmly. Clone size is given for some rows only: seen once, a few or many times, or a class if the clone is expanded.

j_call: TRBJ1-2
d_call: TRBD1
clone_size: -
v_call: TRBV2
cdr3_nt: TGTGCCAGCATTACGGGACAGGGGGCTGGAGGCTACACCTTC
cdr3_aa: CASITGQGAGGYTF

j_call: TRBJ2-3
d_call: -
clone_size: few
v_call: TRBV29-1
cdr3_nt: TGCAGCGTTGGGCACGGGCGGACGTTCAGCACAGATACGCAGTATTTT
cdr3_aa: CSVGHGRTFSTDTQYF

j_call: TRBJ2-7
d_call: -
clone_size: -
v_call: TRBV29-1
cdr3_nt: TGCAGCGTCCCCGGACCAAGCTCCTACGAGCAGTACTTC
cdr3_aa: CSVPGPSSYEQYF

j_call: TRBJ2-3
d_call: -
clone_size: -
v_call: TRBV29-1
cdr3_nt: TGCAGCGTTGCCAGCACAGATACGCAGTATTTT
cdr3_aa: CSVASTDTQYF

j_call: TRBJ1-1
d_call: TRBD1
clone_size: -
v_call: TRBV10-3
cdr3_nt: TGTGCCATCAGTGAGTCGACAGGGATCAAGAACACTGAAGCTTTCTTT
cdr3_aa: CAISESTGIKNTEAFF

j_call: TRBJ1-3
d_call: -
clone_size: -
v_call: TRBV20-1
cdr3_nt: TGCAGTGCTGGACGAAACACCATATATTTT
cdr3_aa: CSAGRNTIYF

j_call: TRBJ2-1
d_call: TRBD1
clone_size: -
v_call: TRBV6-5
cdr3_nt: TGTGCCAGCAGTTACGAAAGGGACAGGGGTGAGCAGTTCTTC
cdr3_aa: CASSYERDRGEQFF

j_call: TRBJ2-1
d_call: -
clone_size: -
v_call: TRBV20-1
cdr3_nt: TGCAGTGCTGGGAGGGAGCAGTTCTTC
cdr3_aa: CSAGREQFF

j_call: TRBJ2-3
d_call: TRBD2
clone_size: -
v_call: TRBV7-7
cdr3_nt: TGTGCCAGCAGCTTAGTAGCGGGGGGGCCATCAGATACGCAGTATTTT
cdr3_aa: CASSLVAGGPSDTQYF

j_call: TRBJ2-7
d_call: TRBD1
clone_size: few
v_call: TRBV27
cdr3_nt: TGTGCCAGCAGTTTATGGACAGGAACCTACGAGCAGTACTTC
cdr3_aa: CASSLWTGTYEQYF

j_call: TRBJ2-4
d_call: -
clone_size: -
v_call: TRBV30
cdr3_nt: TGTGCCTGGAGTGACCCCGGGCTTGTAGCCAAAAACATTCAGTACTTC
cdr3_aa: CAWSDPGLVAKNIQYF

j_call: TRBJ2-3
d_call: -
clone_size: -
v_call: TRBV6-1
cdr3_nt: TGTGCCAGCACCCACCCTAGCACAGATACGCAGTATTTT
cdr3_aa: CASTHPSTDTQYF

j_call: TRBJ2-5
d_call: -
clone_size: -
v_call: TRBV11-2
cdr3_nt: TGTGCCAGCAGCACCGGACAGAGGGAAGAGACCCAGTACTTC
cdr3_aa: CASSTGQREETQYF

j_call: TRBJ1-2
d_call: -
clone_size: few
v_call: TRBV10-3
cdr3_nt: TGTGCCATCAGTGAAAGTCAGGGGAACTATGGCTACACCTTC
cdr3_aa: CAISESQGNYGYTF

j_call: TRBJ1-1
d_call: -
clone_size: -
v_call: TRBV30
cdr3_nt: TGTGCCTGGAGTGTAAGTTTTAACACTGAAGCTTTCTTT
cdr3_aa: CAWSVSFNTEAFF

j_call: TRBJ2-3
d_call: -
clone_size: -
v_call: TRBV5-1
cdr3_nt: TGCGCCAGCAGCTTGCCCGGGACCTCAAGGGGGGAGTATTTT
cdr3_aa: CASSLPGTSRGEYF

j_call: TRBJ1-2
d_call: -
clone_size: -
v_call: TRBV5-1
cdr3_nt: TGCGCCAGCAGCCTACTGGACGGAAACTATGGCTACACCTTC
cdr3_aa: CASSLLDGNYGYTF

j_call: TRBJ2-3
d_call: TRBD2
clone_size: -
v_call: TRBV2
cdr3_nt: TGTGCCAGCACCCGGGGAACTAGCGGGGGGTTACGCACAGATACGCAGTATTTT
cdr3_aa: CASTRGTSGGLRTDTQYF

j_call: TRBJ1-2
d_call: -
clone_size: -
v_call: TRBV29-1
cdr3_nt: TGCAGCGTTCGACTGACCTATGGCTACACCTTC
cdr3_aa: CSVRLTYGYTF

j_call: TRBJ1-1
d_call: -
clone_size: -
v_call: TRBV30
cdr3_nt: TGTGCCTGGACTTTTCAGGGAAACACTGAAGCTTTCTTT
cdr3_aa: CAWTFQGNTEAFF

j_call: TRBJ1-2
d_call: TRBD1
clone_size: -
v_call: TRBV7-9
cdr3_nt: TGTGCCAGCATCCCCGGCCCGGGACAGCCCTATGGCTACACCTTC
cdr3_aa: CASIPGPGQPYGYTF

j_call: TRBJ2-1
d_call: TRBD2
clone_size: -
v_call: TRBV27
cdr3_nt: TGTGCCAGCAGTCGCCGGGCTAGCGGGGGCTCCTACAATGAGCAGTTCTTC
cdr3_aa: CASSRRASGGSYNEQFF

j_call: TRBJ1-3
d_call: -
clone_size: -
v_call: TRBV5-6
cdr3_nt: TGTGCCAGCAGCTTGATGGTCCCTGGAAACACCATATATTTT
cdr3_aa: CASSLMVPGNTIYF

j_call: TRBJ1-2
d_call: -
clone_size: -
v_call: TRBV29-1
cdr3_nt: TGCAGCGTGACGACAGGCCCTAACTATGGCTACACCTTC
cdr3_aa: CSVTTGPNYGYTF

j_call: TRBJ2-1
d_call: TRBD1
clone_size: -
v_call: TRBV4-2
cdr3_nt: TGTGCCAGCAGTCGACAGGGGGCGGACAATGAGCAGTTCTTC
cdr3_aa: CASSRQGADNEQFF

j_call: TRBJ1-6
d_call: -
clone_size: -
v_call: TRBV27
cdr3_nt: TGTGCCAGCAGTTTTTTGGGACAAGGCGGCCCCAGCTCCTATAATTCACCCCTCCACTTT
cdr3_aa: CASSFLGQGGPSSYNSPLHF

j_call: TRBJ1-2
d_call: -
clone_size: -
v_call: TRBV6-6
cdr3_nt: TGTGCCAGCACATTCGGGTCGGGTGGCTACACCTTC
cdr3_aa: CASTFGSGGYTF

j_call: TRBJ2-7
d_call: -
clone_size: -
v_call: TRBV5-7
cdr3_nt: TGTGCCAGCAGCCCTCAGGGTCCTCAGCAGTACTTC
cdr3_aa: CASSPQGPQQYF

j_call: TRBJ2-3
d_call: -
clone_size: -
v_call: TRBV23-1
cdr3_nt: TGCGCCAGCAGTCAGGTCCAGAAAGAGACGCAGTATTTT
cdr3_aa: CASSQVQKETQYF

j_call: TRBJ2-7
d_call: -
clone_size: -
v_call: TRBV30
cdr3_nt: TGTGCCTGGAGTATCGGCCCCTTGAACGAGCAGTACTTC
cdr3_aa: CAWSIGPLNEQYF

j_call: TRBJ1-2
d_call: -
clone_size: -
v_call: TRBV19
cdr3_nt: TGTGCCAGTAGAGGAGACTCCCAGTTCTATGGCTACACCTTC
cdr3_aa: CASRGDSQFYGYTF

j_call: TRBJ1-2
d_call: TRBD1
clone_size: -
v_call: TRBV29-1
cdr3_nt: TGCAGCGTCGAAAAAGGGACAGCCTATGGCTACACCTTC
cdr3_aa: CSVEKGTAYGYTF

j_call: TRBJ2-5
d_call: TRBD2
clone_size: -
v_call: TRBV11-2
cdr3_nt: TGTGCCAGCAGCCCGGGACTAGCGGGGGGGCAAGAGACCCAGTACTTC
cdr3_aa: CASSPGLAGGQETQYF

j_call: TRBJ1-5
d_call: -
clone_size: few
v_call: TRBV2
cdr3_nt: TGTGCCAGCAATCGTGGGTCCTCCCAGCCCCAGCATTTT
cdr3_aa: CASNRGSSQPQHF

j_call: TRBJ1-5
d_call: -
clone_size: few
v_call: TRBV4-1
cdr3_nt: TGCGCCAGCAGCCAACCCGTCAGCAATCAGCCCCAGCATTTT
cdr3_aa: CASSQPVSNQPQHF

j_call: TRBJ2-5
d_call: -
clone_size: -
v_call: TRBV5-1
cdr3_nt: TGCGCCAGCAGCCTCCGGACTGGTCGAGAGACCCAGTACTTC
cdr3_aa: CASSLRTGRETQYF

j_call: TRBJ2-5
d_call: TRBD2
clone_size: -
v_call: TRBV30
cdr3_nt: TGTGCCTGGACTAGCGGCCAAGAGACCCAGTACTTC
cdr3_aa: CAWTSGQETQYF

j_call: TRBJ2-7
d_call: -
clone_size: -
v_call: TRBV5-1
cdr3_nt: TGCGCCAGCAGCTTGGGGGGTCCCCCTGGCGAGCAGTACTTC
cdr3_aa: CASSLGGPPGEQYF

j_call: TRBJ1-2
d_call: -
clone_size: once
v_call: TRBV18
cdr3_nt: TGTGCCAGCTCACCGGGGGGCAGCTATGGCTACACCTTC
cdr3_aa: CASSPGGSYGYTF

j_call: TRBJ1-2
d_call: -
clone_size: few
v_call: TRBV19
cdr3_nt: TGTGCCAGTAGTATTGACGGGAGCCTCGGGGACTATGGCTACACCTTC
cdr3_aa: CASSIDGSLGDYGYTF

j_call: TRBJ2-7
d_call: -
clone_size: once
v_call: TRBV18
cdr3_nt: TGTGCCAGCTCACCAAGATCAGGGGTCTCCTACGAGCAGTACTTC
cdr3_aa: CASSPRSGVSYEQYF

j_call: TRBJ2-7
d_call: TRBD1
clone_size: -
v_call: TRBV6-5
cdr3_nt: TGTGCCAGCAGTGCCCCCGGGACAGTGTCCTACGAGCAGTACTTC
cdr3_aa: CASSAPGTVSYEQYF

j_call: TRBJ2-5
d_call: TRBD1
clone_size: few
v_call: TRBV4-1
cdr3_nt: TGCGCCAGCAGCCCGGGACAGGGGGGTAGAGAGACCCAGTACTTC
cdr3_aa: CASSPGQGGRETQYF

j_call: TRBJ2-1
d_call: -
clone_size: -
v_call: TRBV5-1
cdr3_nt: TGCGCCAGCAGGGAAGCTCTGGTCCCCTACAATGAGCAGTTCTTC
cdr3_aa: CASREALVPYNEQFF

j_call: TRBJ2-3
d_call: -
clone_size: -
v_call: TRBV29-1
cdr3_nt: TGCAGCGTTGAAGGAACAGGGACCCCAGATACGCAGTATTTT
cdr3_aa: CSVEGTGTPDTQYF

j_call: TRBJ1-2
d_call: TRBD1
clone_size: -
v_call: TRBV5-1
cdr3_nt: TGCGCCAGCAGCTATTCCGAGGACAGGGATGGCTACACCTTC
cdr3_aa: CASSYSEDRDGYTF

j_call: TRBJ2-1
d_call: -
clone_size: few
v_call: TRBV5-5
cdr3_nt: TGTGCCAGCAGCTTGGGGCAAATTTACTCCTACAATGAGCAGTTCTTC
cdr3_aa: CASSLGQIYSYNEQFF

j_call: TRBJ1-6
d_call: TRBD1
clone_size: -
v_call: TRBV30
cdr3_nt: TGTGCCTGGACCACAGGGACAGGGAGAATCAACTCACCCCTCCACTTT
cdr3_aa: CAWTTGTGRINSPLHF

j_call: TRBJ2-5
d_call: -
clone_size: -
v_call: TRBV29-1
cdr3_nt: TGCAGCGTTGAAGATGGGGGGGCCTGGGAGACCCAGTACTTC
cdr3_aa: CSVEDGGAWETQYF

j_call: TRBJ2-7
d_call: TRBD1
clone_size: -
v_call: TRBV4-2
cdr3_nt: TGTGCCAGCAGCCACGGACAGGCGGTTGGATACGAGCAGTACTTC
cdr3_aa: CASSHGQAVGYEQYF

j_call: TRBJ2-6
d_call: -
clone_size: -
v_call: TRBV15
cdr3_nt: TGTGCCACCAGCAGAGATGCCTCTGGGGCCAACGTCCTGACTTTC
cdr3_aa: CATSRDASGANVLTF

j_call: TRBJ2-1
d_call: -
clone_size: -
v_call: TRBV29-1
cdr3_nt: TGCAGCGTTCGGGGGCACAATGAGCAGTTCTTC
cdr3_aa: CSVRGHNEQFF

j_call: TRBJ2-6
d_call: -
clone_size: -
v_call: TRBV2
cdr3_nt: TGTGCCAGCCTCCTGGGCTCTGGGGCCAACGTCCTGACTTTC
cdr3_aa: CASLLGSGANVLTF

j_call: TRBJ1-4
d_call: -
clone_size: -
v_call: TRBV7-9
cdr3_nt: TGTGCCAGCACCCCAAGCGAAAAACTGTTTTTT
cdr3_aa: CASTPSEKLFF

j_call: TRBJ2-3
d_call: TRBD1
clone_size: -
v_call: TRBV29-1
cdr3_nt: TGCAGCGTACGCGACAGGGGATTTCCAGATACGCAGTATTTT
cdr3_aa: CSVRDRGFPDTQYF

j_call: TRBJ2-3
d_call: -
clone_size: -
v_call: TRBV19
cdr3_nt: TGTGCCAGTAGTCCACAGCCCCGCACAGATACGCAGTATTTT
cdr3_aa: CASSPQPRTDTQYF

j_call: TRBJ2-2
d_call: -
clone_size: few
v_call: TRBV5-1
cdr3_nt: TGCGCCAGCAGCTGGGGGTCGAACTCGAACACCGGGGAGCTGTTTTTT
cdr3_aa: CASSWGSNSNTGELFF

j_call: TRBJ2-1
d_call: -
clone_size: -
v_call: TRBV6-5
cdr3_nt: TGTGCCAGCACATTCTCGGGAGACAATGAGCAGTTCTTC
cdr3_aa: CASTFSGDNEQFF

j_call: TRBJ2-7
d_call: -
clone_size: -
v_call: TRBV5-6
cdr3_nt: TGTGCCAGCAGCCGGACAGTTTACGAGCAGTACTTC
cdr3_aa: CASSRTVYEQYF